Included here is one TCR beta chain sequence, with context. Antigen specificity is unknown. This CDR3 is 14 amino acids long. The germline CDR1 and CDR2 sequences are GTSNPN and SVGIG (reference sequence). Trimming removed 0 bases at V and 3 bases at J, with 9 bases between. These data are taken from a study of CD4+ T cells in melanoma. Study observations and caveats: CD8+ T cell, macrophage and B cell function reportedly correlated with neoantigen-specific CD4+ T cells. In melanoma, neoantigen-specific CD4+ T cells reportedly differed in differentiation state.

Generated by immunoSEQ multiplex PCR, the TCRdb table keeps only in-frame clones and is missing some. The sample holds 110,000 to 150,000 clones, approximately 91% seen once. The rearrangement links TRBV30 to TRBJ1-5, with D possibly being TRBD1 (5 bases). This sequence originates from a human donor with melanoma. CDR3 in DNA: TGTGCCTGGAGTGTAGGCGGGGCCAATCAGCCCCAGCATTTT. It encodes CAWSVGGANQPQHF.